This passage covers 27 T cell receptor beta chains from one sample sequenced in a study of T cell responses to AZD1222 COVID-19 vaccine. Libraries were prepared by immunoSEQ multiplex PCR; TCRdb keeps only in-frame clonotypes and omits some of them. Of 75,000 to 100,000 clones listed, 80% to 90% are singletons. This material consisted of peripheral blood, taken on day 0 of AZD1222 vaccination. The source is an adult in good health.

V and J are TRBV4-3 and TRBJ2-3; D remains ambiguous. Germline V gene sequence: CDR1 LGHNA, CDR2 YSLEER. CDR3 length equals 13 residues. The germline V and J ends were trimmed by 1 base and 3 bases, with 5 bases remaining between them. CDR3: CASSQASTDTQYF. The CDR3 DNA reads TGCGCCAGCAGCCAAGCTTCGACAGATACGCAGTATTTT.

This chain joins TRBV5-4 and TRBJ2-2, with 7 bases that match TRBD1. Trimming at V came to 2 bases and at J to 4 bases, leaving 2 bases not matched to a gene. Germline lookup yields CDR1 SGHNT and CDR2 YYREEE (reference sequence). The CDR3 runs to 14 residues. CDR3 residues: CASSLNRGTGELFF. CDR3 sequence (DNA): TGTGCCAGCAGCTTAAACAGGGGCACCGGGGAGCTGTTTTTT.

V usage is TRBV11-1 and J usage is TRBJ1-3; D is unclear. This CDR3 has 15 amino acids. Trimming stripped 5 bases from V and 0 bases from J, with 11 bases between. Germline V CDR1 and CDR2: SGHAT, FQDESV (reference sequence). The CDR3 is CASSGSTHSGNTIYF. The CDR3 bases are TGTGCCAGCAGCGGCTCGACCCACTCTGGAAACACCATATATTTT.

The CDR3 spells CASSTLAGGTDTQYF. CDR3 DNA sequence: TGTGCCAGCAGCACACTAGCGGGGGGAACAGATACGCAGTATTTT. The chain couples TRBV5-6 to TRBJ2-3; TRBD2 aligns across 12 bases. Losses at the gene ends were 4 bases for V and 3 bases for J; bases not matched to a gene: 3. The V gene's germline CDR1 is SGHDT and CDR2 YYEEEE. The CDR3 covers 15 residues.

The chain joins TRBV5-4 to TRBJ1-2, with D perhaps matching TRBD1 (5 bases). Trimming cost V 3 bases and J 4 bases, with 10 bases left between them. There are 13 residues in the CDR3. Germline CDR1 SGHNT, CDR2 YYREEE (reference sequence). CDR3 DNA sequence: TGTGCCAGCAGCTCGCAGGGAATCTATGGCTACACCTTC. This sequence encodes CASSSQGIYGYTF.

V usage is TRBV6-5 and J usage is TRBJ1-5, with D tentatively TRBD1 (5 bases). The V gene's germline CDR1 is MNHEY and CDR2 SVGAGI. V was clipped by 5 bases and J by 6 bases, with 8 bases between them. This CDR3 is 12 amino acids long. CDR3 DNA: TGTGCCAGCAGTCGTGGGGGTCAGCCCCAGCATTTT. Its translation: CASSRGGQPQHF.

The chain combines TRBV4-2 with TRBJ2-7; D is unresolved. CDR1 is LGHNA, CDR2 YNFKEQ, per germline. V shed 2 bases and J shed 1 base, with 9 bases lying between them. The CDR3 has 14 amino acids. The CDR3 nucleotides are TGTGCCAGCAGCCAACGCGGCCCGTCCTACGAGCAGTACTTC. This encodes CASSQRGPSYEQYF.

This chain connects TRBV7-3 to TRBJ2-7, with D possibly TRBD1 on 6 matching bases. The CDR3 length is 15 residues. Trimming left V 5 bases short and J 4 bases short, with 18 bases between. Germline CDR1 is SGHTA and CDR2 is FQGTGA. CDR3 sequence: CASSPGPDRFYEQYF. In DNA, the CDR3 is TGTGCCAGCAGCCCAGGCCCGGACAGATTTTACGAGCAGTACTTC.

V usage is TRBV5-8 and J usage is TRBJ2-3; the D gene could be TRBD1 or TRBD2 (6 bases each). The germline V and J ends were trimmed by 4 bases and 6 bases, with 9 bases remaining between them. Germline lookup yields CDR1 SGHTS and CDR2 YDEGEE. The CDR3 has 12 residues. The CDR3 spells CASSGGGDTQYF. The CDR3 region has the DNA TGTGCCAGCAGCGGAGGGGGTGATACGCAGTATTTT.

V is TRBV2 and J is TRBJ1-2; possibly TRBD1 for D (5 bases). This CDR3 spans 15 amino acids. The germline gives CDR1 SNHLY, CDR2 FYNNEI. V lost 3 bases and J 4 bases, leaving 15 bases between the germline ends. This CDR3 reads CASSDLTGRVYGYTF. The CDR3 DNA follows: TGTGCCAGCAGTGATCTTACAGGAAGGGTCTATGGCTACACCTTC.

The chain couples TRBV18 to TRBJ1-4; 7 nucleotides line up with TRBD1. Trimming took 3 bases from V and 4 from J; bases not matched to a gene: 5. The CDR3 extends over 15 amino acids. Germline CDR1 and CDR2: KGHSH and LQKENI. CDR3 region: CASSPGQEINEKLFF. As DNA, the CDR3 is TGTGCCAGCTCACCTGGACAGGAGATTAATGAAAAACTGTTTTTT.

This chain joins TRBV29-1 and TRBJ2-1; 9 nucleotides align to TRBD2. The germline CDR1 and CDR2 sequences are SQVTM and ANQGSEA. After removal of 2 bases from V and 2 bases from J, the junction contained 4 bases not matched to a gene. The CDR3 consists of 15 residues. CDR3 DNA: TGCAGCGTTGAATCACTAGCGGGCACCTACAATGAGCAGTTCTTC. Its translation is CSVESLAGTYNEQFF.

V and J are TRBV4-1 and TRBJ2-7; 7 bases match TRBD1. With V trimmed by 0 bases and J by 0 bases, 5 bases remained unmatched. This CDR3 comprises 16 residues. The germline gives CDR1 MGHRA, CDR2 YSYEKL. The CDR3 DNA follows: TGCGCCAGCAGCCAAGATCCGACAGGGTCCTCCTACGAGCAGTACTTC. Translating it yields CASSQDPTGSSYEQYF.

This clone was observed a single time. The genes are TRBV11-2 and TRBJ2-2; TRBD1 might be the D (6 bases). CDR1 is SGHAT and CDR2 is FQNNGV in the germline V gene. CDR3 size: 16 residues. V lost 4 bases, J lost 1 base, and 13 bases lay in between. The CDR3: CASSYRGTLNTGELFF. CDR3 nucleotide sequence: TGTGCCAGCAGCTATAGGGGGACACTGAACACCGGGGAGCTGTTTTTT.

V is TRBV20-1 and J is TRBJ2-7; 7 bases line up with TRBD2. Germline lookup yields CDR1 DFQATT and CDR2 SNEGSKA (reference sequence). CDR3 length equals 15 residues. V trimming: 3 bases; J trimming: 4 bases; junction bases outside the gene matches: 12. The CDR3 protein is CSASRDERGWYEQYF. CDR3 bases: TGCAGTGCTAGTCGCGACGAGCGGGGATGGTACGAGCAGTACTTC.

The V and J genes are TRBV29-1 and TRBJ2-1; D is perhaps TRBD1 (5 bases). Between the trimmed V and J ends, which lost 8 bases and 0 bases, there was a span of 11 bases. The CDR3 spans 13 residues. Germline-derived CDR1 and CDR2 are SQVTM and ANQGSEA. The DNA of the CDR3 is TGCAGCTCGTCCCAGGGCTCCTACAATGAGCAGTTCTTC. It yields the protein CSSSQGSYNEQFF.

CDR3 residues: CASSLGQGITDTQYF. DNA of the CDR3: TGCGCCAGCAGCTTGGGGCAGGGGATCACAGATACGCAGTATTTT. V is TRBV5-1 and J is TRBJ2-3, with a tentative D call TRBD1 (6 bases). The CDR3 extends over 15 amino acids. In germline, CDR1 is SGHRS, CDR2 YFSETQ. The germline V and J ends were trimmed by 0 bases and 2 bases, with 10 bases remaining between them.

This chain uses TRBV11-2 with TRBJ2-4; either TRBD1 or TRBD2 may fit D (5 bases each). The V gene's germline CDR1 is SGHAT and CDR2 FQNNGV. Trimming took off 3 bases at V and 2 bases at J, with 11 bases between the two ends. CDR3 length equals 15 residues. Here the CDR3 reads CASSFLRGTKNIQYF. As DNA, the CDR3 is TGTGCCAGCAGCTTTTTGAGGGGAACCAAAAACATTCAGTACTTC.

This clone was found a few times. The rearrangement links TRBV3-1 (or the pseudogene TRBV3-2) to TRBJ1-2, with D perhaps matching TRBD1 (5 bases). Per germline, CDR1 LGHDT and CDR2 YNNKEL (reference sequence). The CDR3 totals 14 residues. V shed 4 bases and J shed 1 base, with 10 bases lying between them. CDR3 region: CASSPGRYNYGYTF. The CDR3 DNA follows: TGTGCCAGCAGCCCGGGACGTTATAACTATGGCTACACCTTC.

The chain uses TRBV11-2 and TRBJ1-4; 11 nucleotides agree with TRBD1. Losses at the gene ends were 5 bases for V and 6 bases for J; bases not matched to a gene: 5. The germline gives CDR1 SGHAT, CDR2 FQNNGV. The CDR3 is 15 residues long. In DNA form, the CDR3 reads TGTGCCAGCAGCAATGGACAGGGGGCTGATGAAAAACTGTTTTTT. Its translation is CASSNGQGADEKLFF.

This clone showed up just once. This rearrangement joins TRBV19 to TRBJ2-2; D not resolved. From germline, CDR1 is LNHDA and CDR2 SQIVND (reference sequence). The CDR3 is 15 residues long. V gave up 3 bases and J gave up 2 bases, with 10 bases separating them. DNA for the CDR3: TGTGCCAGTAGTATTATTGCGGATAACACCGGGGAGCTGTTTTTT. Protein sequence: CASSIIADNTGELFF. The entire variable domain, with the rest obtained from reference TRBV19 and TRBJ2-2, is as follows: DGGITQSPKYLFRKEGQNVTLSCEQNLNHDAMYWYRQDPGQGLRLIYYSQIVNDFQKGDIAEGYSVSREKKESFPLTVTSAQKNPTAFYLCASSIIADNTGELFFGEGSRLTVL.

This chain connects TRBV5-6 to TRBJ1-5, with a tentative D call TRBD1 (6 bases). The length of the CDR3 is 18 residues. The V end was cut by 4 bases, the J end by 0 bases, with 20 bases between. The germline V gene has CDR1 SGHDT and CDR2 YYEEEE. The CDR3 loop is CASSNRQDWRYSNQPQHF. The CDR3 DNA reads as TGTGCCAGCAGCAATAGACAGGATTGGCGATATAGCAATCAGCCCCAGCATTTT. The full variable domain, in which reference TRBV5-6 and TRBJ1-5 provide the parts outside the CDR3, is DAGVTQSPTHLIKTRGQQVTLRCSPKSGHDTVSWYQQALGQGPQFIFQYYEEEERQRGNFPDRFSGHQFPNYSSELNVNALLLGDSALYLCASSNRQDWRYSNQPQHFGDGTRLSIL.

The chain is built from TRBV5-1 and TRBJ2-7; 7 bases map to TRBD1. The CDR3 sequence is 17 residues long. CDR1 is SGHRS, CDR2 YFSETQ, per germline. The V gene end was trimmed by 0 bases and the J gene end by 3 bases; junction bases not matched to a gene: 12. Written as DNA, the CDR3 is TGCGCCAGCAGCTTGGAAGGGGGCGCGACGGTTATCTACGAGCAGTACTTC. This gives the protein CASSLEGGATVIYEQYF.

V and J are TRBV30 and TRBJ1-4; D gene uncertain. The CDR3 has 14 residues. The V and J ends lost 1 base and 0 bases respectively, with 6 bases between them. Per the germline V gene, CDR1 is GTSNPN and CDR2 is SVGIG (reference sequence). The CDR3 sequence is CAWSAGATNEKLFF. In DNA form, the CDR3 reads TGTGCCTGGAGTGCGGGTGCAACTAATGAAAAACTGTTTTTT. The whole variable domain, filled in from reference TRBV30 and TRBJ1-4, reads SQTIHQWPATLVQPVGSPLSLECTVEGTSNPNLYWYRQAAGRGLQLLFYSVGIGQISSEVPQNLSASRPQDRQFILSSKKLLLSDSGFYLCAWSAGATNEKLFFGSGTQLSVL.

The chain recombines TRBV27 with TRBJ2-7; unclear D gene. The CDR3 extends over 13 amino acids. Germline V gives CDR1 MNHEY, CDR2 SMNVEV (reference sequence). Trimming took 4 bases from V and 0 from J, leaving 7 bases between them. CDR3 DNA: TGTGCCAGCAGTTCCAGGAGCTCCTACGAGCAGTACTTC. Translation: CASSSRSSYEQYF.

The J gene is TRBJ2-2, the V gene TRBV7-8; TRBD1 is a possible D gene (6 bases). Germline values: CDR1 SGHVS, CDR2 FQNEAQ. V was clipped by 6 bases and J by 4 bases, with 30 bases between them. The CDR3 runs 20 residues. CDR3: CASRPRVGTSITAGTGELFF. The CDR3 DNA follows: TGTGCCAGCAGGCCCCGCGTAGGGACATCCATAACGGCTGGCACCGGGGAGCTGTTTTTT.

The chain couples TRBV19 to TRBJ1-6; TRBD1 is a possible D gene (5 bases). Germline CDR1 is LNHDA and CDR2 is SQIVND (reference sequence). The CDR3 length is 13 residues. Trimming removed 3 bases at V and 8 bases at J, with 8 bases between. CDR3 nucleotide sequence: TGTGCCAGTAGTATGATGGGGGATTCACCCCTCCACTTT. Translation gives CASSMMGDSPLHF.